The 13 T cell receptor beta chains below all came from one sample that was sequenced in a study of metastatic and nonmetastatic thyroid tumors (TCRdb year 2020). Library prep was done by PCR. The reads were generated on an Illumina HiSeq 4000. TCRdb reanalyzed the raw reads on its own, using fastp at Q25 for trimming and MiXCR for clone calling, and kept in-frame beta chains. The table for this sample lists about 23,000 clones; about a quarter of them were counted only once. In total, the top ten clones hold around 5.4% of the sample. None of the patients had been given any treatment before thyroid surgery. The sample comprised tumor tissue. Every receptor here comes from a female donor with papillary thyroid cancer or a benign thyroid nodule (not recorded which). Some clones in this sample may be carry-over from other donors' samples.

The J gene is TRBJ1-6, the V gene TRBV6-1, with D hard to call. CDR3 length equals 12 residues. Trimming stripped 7 bases from V and 7 bases from J, with 8 bases between. Germline loops: CDR1 MNHNS, CDR2 SASEGT. The CDR3, as DNA: TGTGCCAGCAATACGCGGAATTCACCCCTCCACTTT. Amino acid sequence: CASNTRNSPLHF.

Relative to its sample, this clone is medium-sized. The chain employs TRBV7-8 and TRBJ1-6; unclear D gene. Trimming removed 3 bases at V and 7 bases at J, with 13 bases between. CDR1 and CDR2 (germline): SGHVS, FQNEAQ. This CDR3 is built from 15 residues. In DNA, the CDR3 is TGTGCCAGCAGCTTGCAACTGGGAGCCAATTCACCCCTCCACTTT. As protein: CASSLQLGANSPLHF.

This clone was seen at least ten times. This chain uses TRBV4-3 with TRBJ1-6; possibly TRBD1 for D (6 bases). V lost 0 bases and J 8 bases, leaving 17 bases between the germline ends. The CDR3 loop spans 17 amino acids. Per the germline V gene, CDR1 is LGHNA and CDR2 is YSLEER. The CDR3 region is CASSQDDRNREDSPLHF. CDR3 sequence (DNA): TGCGCCAGCAGCCAAGATGATAGGAACAGGGAGGATTCACCCCTCCACTTT.

The chain recombines TRBV6-5 with TRBJ1-6; D uncertain. V was trimmed by 2 bases and J by 10 bases, leaving 12 bases between them. Germline CDR1 and CDR2: MNHEY and SVGAGI. The CDR3 length is 14 residues. CDR3 protein: CASSYGWAKSPLHF. The DNA of the CDR3 is TGTGCCAGCAGTTACGGTTGGGCGAAATCACCCCTCCACTTT.

There are many counts of this clone. The J gene is TRBJ2-7, the V gene TRBV20-1, with a weak D call TRBD1 (5 bases). This CDR3 is 13 amino acids long. The V end was cut by 3 bases, the J end by 5 bases, with 14 bases between. Germline V gives CDR1 DFQATT, CDR2 SNEGSKA (reference sequence). CDR3 bases: TGCAGTGCTAGTCCCGCAGGGAAAGACGAGCAGTACTTC. Translated, it gives CSASPAGKDEQYF.

This clone is classed as medium-sized. V usage is TRBV19 and J usage is TRBJ1-6, with TRBD1 matching over 7 bases. Germline CDR1 reads LNHDA; CDR2 reads SQIVND (reference sequence). The J segment lost 5 bases and the V segment lost 6 bases, leaving 7 bases of the junction unmatched. CDR3 length: 15 residues. CDR3: CASRPLQGDNSPLHF. CDR3 coding DNA: TGTGCCAGTAGACCTCTCCAGGGGGATAATTCACCCCTCCACTTT.

This clone qualifies as medium-sized (0.01 to 0.1%). The DNA of the CDR3 is TGTGCCAGCAGTGGGGACGCAGAGCAGTTCTTC. Amino acid sequence: CASSGDAEQFF. The chain uses TRBV2 and TRBJ2-1; perhaps D is TRBD1 or TRBD2 (5 bases each). Trimming stripped 4 bases from V and 10 bases from J, with 8 bases between. The CDR3 contains 11 residues. CDR1 is SNHLY, CDR2 FYNNEI, per germline.

V and J are TRBV20-1 and TRBJ2-3; unclear D gene. V lost 0 bases to trimming and J lost 0 bases, with 10 bases between them. The CDR3 is 15 amino acids. Germline CDR1 is DFQATT and CDR2 is SNEGSKA (reference sequence). CDR3 DNA: TGCAGTGCTAGAGATAAGGTAGTTAGCACAGATACGCAGTATTTT. This translates into CSARDKVVSTDTQYF.

This clone occurred many times. CDR3: CASSIDSSETQYF. CDR3 sequence (DNA): TGTGCCAGCAGTATTGACAGCTCAGAGACCCAGTACTTC. J is TRBJ2-5 and V is TRBV2; the D gene is possibly TRBD1 (5 bases). Trimming removed 5 bases at V and 4 bases at J, with 11 bases between. This CDR3 has 13 residues. Germline V gene data show CDR1 as SNHLY and CDR2 as FYNNEI. The entire variable domain, with the rest obtained from reference TRBV2 and TRBJ2-5, is as follows: EPEVTQTPSHQVTQMGQEVILRCVPISNHLYFYWYRQILGQKVEFLVSFYNNEISEKSEIFDDQFSVERPDGSNFTLKIRSTKLEDSAMYFCASSIDSSETQYFGPGTRLLVL.

This clone appeared many times. A much larger clonotype is one base distant, so this may be a read error. CDR3 sequence (DNA): TGTGCCAGCAGTACAAGAACGACAGGGTCTGGGGCCAACGCCCTGACTTTC. Translating it yields CASSTRTTGSGANALTF. This chain connects TRBV6-5 to TRBJ2-6; 7 positions agree with TRBD1. The CDR3 totals 17 residues. Germline lookup yields CDR1 MNHEY and CDR2 SVGAGI.

In this sample, this clone is medium-sized. The chain combines TRBV4-1 with TRBJ2-7; 7 nucleotides match TRBD2. Germline V lookup: CDR1 MGHRA, CDR2 YSYEKL. This CDR3 is built from 17 residues. V shed 4 bases, J shed 2 bases, and the junction held 14 bases outside the gene matches. As DNA, the CDR3 is TGCGCCAGCAGCCTAGATACCCAAAGCGGGACTACCTACGAGCAGTACTTC. Its translation: CASSLDTQSGTTYEQYF.

This clone ranks as medium-sized. The V gene is TRBV7-9, the J gene TRBJ2-7, with D perhaps TRBD1 (5 bases). V was clipped by 3 bases and J by 3 bases, with 6 bases between them. The CDR3 spans 12 residues. Germline CDR1 reads SEHNR; CDR2 reads FQNEAQ (reference sequence). The CDR3 DNA reads as TGTGCCAGCAGCTTCGACAGCTACGAGCAGTACTTC. This sequence encodes CASSFDSYEQYF.

This clone was recorded many times. The DNA for the CDR3 is TGTGCCAGCAGTCCTAGCGGGGGGGCCCGGGGAGAGACCCAGTACTTC. Translated, it gives CASSPSGGARGETQYF. This rearrangement joins TRBV2 to TRBJ2-5; 12 bases match TRBD2. The CDR3 is made up of 16 amino acids. Trimming cost V 5 bases and J 4 bases; bases outside gene matches: 8. CDR1 is SNHLY, CDR2 FYNNEI, per germline. The variable domain in full, with the rest retrieved from reference TRBV2 and TRBJ2-5, is EPEVTQTPSHQVTQMGQEVILRCVPISNHLYFYWYRQILGQKVEFLVSFYNNEISEKSEIFDDQFSVERPDGSNFTLKIRSTKLEDSAMYFCASSPSGGARGETQYFGPGTRLLVL.